This T cell receptor beta chain was captured by sequencing in a study of human T cells and chemical hapten exposure. Study-level results: Healthy people's immune response may differ from that of the donors, who had alopecia.

The time point is: pre-sensitization, week 0. Treatment specified: therapeutic diphenylcyclopropenone sensitization with weekly scalp DPC. This clonotype occurred many times. Its antigen is not known. MiXCR was run by TCRdb on the RACE reads, yielding one entry per CDR3 protein. The top ten hold just over 2.5% of the sample, which has over 300,000 distinct CDR3 sequences, approximately 5.1% seen once. This sequence originates from a woman between 50 and 59 years old with alopecia areata. Some clones in this sample may be carry-over from other donors' samples. Sequences were derived from whole blood, sampled in connection with sensitization to the hapten diphenylcyclopropenone (DPC).

The CDR3 region is CASSLDRSLALTDTQYF. CDR3 nucleotide sequence: TGTGCCAGCAGTTTAGACAGGTCCCTAGCTCTCACAGATACGCAGTATTTT. V and J are TRBV12-3 or TRBV12-4 and TRBJ2-3; D is possibly TRBD1 or TRBD2 (5 bases each). This CDR3 contains 17 residues. V lost 1 base to trimming and J lost 2 bases, with 16 bases between them.